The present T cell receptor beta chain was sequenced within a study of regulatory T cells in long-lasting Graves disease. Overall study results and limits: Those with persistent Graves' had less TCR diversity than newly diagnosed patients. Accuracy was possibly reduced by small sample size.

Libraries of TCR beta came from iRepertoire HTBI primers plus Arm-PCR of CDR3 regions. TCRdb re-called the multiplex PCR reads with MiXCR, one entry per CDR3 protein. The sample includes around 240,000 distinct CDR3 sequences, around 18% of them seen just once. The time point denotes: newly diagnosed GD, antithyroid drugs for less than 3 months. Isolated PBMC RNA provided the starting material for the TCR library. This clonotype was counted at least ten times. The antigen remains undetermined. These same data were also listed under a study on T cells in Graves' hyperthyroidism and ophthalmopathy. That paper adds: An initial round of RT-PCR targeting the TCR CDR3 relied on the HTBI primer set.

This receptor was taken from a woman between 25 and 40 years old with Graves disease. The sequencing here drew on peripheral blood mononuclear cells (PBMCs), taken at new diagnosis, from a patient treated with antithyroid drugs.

This CDR3 is CASRQQGTMGGYTF. Here the CDR3 DNA reads TGTGCCAGCAGGCAACAGGGGACCATGGGGGGCTACACCTTC. The chain joins TRBV28 to TRBJ1-2, with 7 positions matching TRBD1. Unmatched junction bases numbered 12, after V lost 6 bases and J lost 8 bases. This CDR3 has 14 residues. In germline, CDR1 is MDHEN, CDR2 SYDVKM.